These T cell receptor beta chains were read from a single sample in a study of cytomegalovirus exposure and HLA in healthy donors. Produced via immunoSEQ multiplex PCR; TCRdb's table is partial and in-frame only. The sample includes over 60,000 clones, around 96% seen only once; the top ten take about 4.5%. The sequenced sample was PBMCs. Receptors originate from a man between 18 and 29 years old in good health and CMV-seropositive. The CDR3 runs from the conserved cysteine through the conserved F or W. The D gene is left open where the match is weak. The size field is filled for only some rows; it gives once, few, many or a size class.

j_gene,v_gene,len,abundance,d_gene,CDR3aa,CDR3nt
TRBJ2-7,TRBV27,12,NA,NA,CASSLVGREQYF,TGTGCCAGCAGTCTGGTGGGGCGCGAGCAGTACTTC
TRBJ2-5,TRBV6-1,15,NA,TRBD1,CASRTDRGPSETQYF,TGTGCCAGCAGAACGGACAGGGGGCCCTCAGAGACCCAGTACTTC
TRBJ2-1,TRBV29-1,19,NA,TRBD2,CSVEHPGLAGGPSYNEQFF,TGCAGCGTTGAACACCCGGGACTAGCGGGAGGGCCGTCCTACAATGAGCAGTTCTTC
TRBJ1-1,TRBV6-1,12,once,NA,CASSAGQNSAFF,TGTGCCAGCAGTGCAGGACAGAATTCGGCTTTCTTT
TRBJ2-1,TRBV29-1,18,NA,TRBD2,CSVDGTSGRRTSYNEQFF,TGCAGCGTTGACGGGACTAGCGGGAGAAGAACCTCCTACAATGAGCAGTTCTTC
TRBJ2-1,TRBV21-1,18,NA,NA,CASRKRGLAGVLCNEQFF,TGTGCCAGCAGAAAAAGGGGCCTAGCGGGAGTATTGTGCAATGAGCAGTTCTTC
TRBJ2-1,TRBV9,18,NA,TRBD2,CASSLKSAGEKAGGEQFF,TGTGCCAGCAGCCTCAAGTCAGCGGGAGAGAAAGCCGGGGGGGAGCAGTTCTTC
TRBJ2-5,TRBV18,16,once,TRBD2,CASSPREETAKETQYF,TGTGCCAGCTCACCCCGGGAGGAGACAGCTAAGGAGACCCAGTACTTC
TRBJ2-7,TRBV25-1,13,once,NA,CASSERGGYEQYF,TGTGCCAGCAGTGAACGAGGGGGATACGAGCAGTACTTC
TRBJ1-5,TRBV28,15,NA,NA,CASSRGGYSNQPQHF,TGTGCCAGCAGTCGGGGGGGGTATAGCAATCAGCCCCAGCATTTT
TRBJ2-1,TRBV9,19,NA,TRBD2,CASTPDLRLAGGRYNEQFF,TGTGCCAGCACCCCTGACTTGAGACTAGCGGGGGGGAGATACAATGAGCAGTTCTTC
TRBJ1-5,TRBV4-1,19,NA,TRBD1,CASSQETGLRSYSNQPQHF,TGCGCCAGCAGCCAAGAGACAGGGCTGCGTTCCTATAGCAATCAGCCCCAGCATTTT
TRBJ2-7,TRBV2,16,NA,NA,CASSEKNRAFSYEQYF,TGTGCCAGCAGTGAAAAAAACAGGGCATTCTCCTACGAGCAGTACTTC
TRBJ2-1,TRBV6-1,16,NA,TRBD1,CASSEALGTGDNEQFF,TGTGCCAGCAGTGAAGCGCTCGGGACAGGGGATAATGAGCAGTTCTTC
TRBJ2-1,TRBV2,16,NA,NA,CASQRKVGASYNEQFF,TGTGCCAGCCAACGCAAAGTAGGGGCGTCGTACAATGAGCAGTTCTTC
TRBJ2-1,TRBV2,14,NA,NA,CASGGVVSYNEQFF,TGTGCCAGCGGCGGCGTCGTATCCTACAATGAGCAGTTCTTC
TRBJ2-6,TRBV7-6,18,NA,TRBD1,CASRPGTGVGIGANVLTF,TGTGCCAGCAGACCCGGGACAGGGGTAGGGATCGGGGCCAACGTCCTGACTTTC
TRBJ2-2,TRBV5-1,17,NA,NA,CASSPLTLSTNTGELFF,TGCGCCAGCAGCCCCCTTACCCTCTCTACGAACACCGGGGAGCTGTTTTTT
TRBJ2-7,TRBV27,13,NA,NA,CASSLFTGNEQYF,TGTGCCAGCAGCCTCTTTACAGGGAACGAGCAGTACTTC
TRBJ2-1,TRBV6-5,15,NA,TRBD2,CASSFVAGGYNEQFF,TGTGCCAGCAGTTTTGTGGCGGGGGGGTACAATGAGCAGTTCTTC
TRBJ2-2,TRBV6-4,14,NA,NA,CASSEGTHTGELFF,TGTGCCAGCAGTGAGGGGACTCACACCGGGGAGCTGTTTTTT
TRBJ2-3,TRBV12-2,15,once,NA,CASRSSRQESDTQYF,TGTGCAAGTCGCTCGAGCAGACAGGAGTCGGATACGCAGTATTTT
TRBJ1-1,TRBV9,17,NA,TRBD1,CASSVAKDRAPTTEAFF,TGTGCCAGCAGCGTAGCGAAGGACAGGGCCCCTACCACTGAAGCTTTCTTT
TRBJ2-7,TRBV6-5,14,NA,TRBD2,CASRETSGTYEQYF,TGTGCCAGCAGGGAGACTAGCGGGACCTACGAGCAGTACTTC
TRBJ2-5,TRBV28,14,NA,TRBD2,CASSGSGAKETQYF,TGTGCCAGCAGCGGAAGCGGGGCAAAAGAGACCCAGTACTTC
TRBJ2-1,TRBV4-3,17,NA,NA,CASSQDLGGVVYNEQFF,TGCGCCAGCAGCCAAGATCTCGGGGGAGTAGTCTACAATGAGCAGTTCTTC
TRBJ2-3,TRBV27,13,NA,NA,CASSLSELDTQYF,TGTGCCAGCAGTTTATCCGAGCTGGATACGCAGTATTTT
TRBJ2-2,TRBV14,18,NA,TRBD1,CASSQTSGQGANTGELFF,TGTGCCAGCAGCCAAACCTCCGGACAGGGTGCGAACACCGGGGAGCTGTTTTTT
TRBJ2-7,TRBV19,14,NA,NA,CASSIARSSYEQYF,TGTGCCAGTAGTATCGCACGGAGCTCCTACGAGCAGTACTTC
TRBJ1-2,TRBV7-8,14,NA,NA,CASSPAGPNYGYTF,TGTGCCAGCAGCCCTGCGGGGCCCAACTATGGCTACACCTTC
TRBJ2-5,TRBV28,16,few,TRBD2,CASSRETSVKEETQYF,TGTGCCAGCAGCCGTGAGACTAGCGTGAAGGAAGAGACCCAGTACTTC